The 17 T cell receptor beta chains presented below share a single source sample, sequenced in a study of blood T cell repertoires in COVID-19. Only in-frame clones appear in the TCRdb table, and some are missing; sequencing was by immunoSEQ multiplex PCR. The sample lists approximately 190,000 clones, roughly 90% occurring once. Input material: peripheral blood. All receptors come from a man aged 45-60 years with acute or convalescent COVID-19.

In this sample, this clone turned up a few times. V usage is TRBV5-4 and J usage is TRBJ2-7; 7 nucleotides line up with TRBD2. The CDR3 spans 17 residues. CDR1 and CDR2 (germline): SGHNT, YYREEE (reference sequence). J gave up 4 bases and V 5 bases, and 18 bases lay outside the gene matches. CDR3 protein: CASRSGTTTDLHYEQYF. DNA of the CDR3: TGTGCCAGCAGGTCCGGGACTACTACCGACCTTCATTACGAGCAGTACTTC.

CDR3 in amino acids: CATSRDWGVGQPQHF. The CDR3 DNA reads TGTGCCACCAGCAGAGATTGGGGGGTAGGGCAGCCCCAGCATTTT. This chain joins TRBV15 and TRBJ1-5; weak D call: TRBD1 (5 bases). The CDR3 totals 15 residues. CDR1 LNHNV and CDR2 YYDKDF come from the germline V gene (reference sequence). V lost 0 bases and J 7 bases, leaving 13 bases between the germline ends.

The genes are TRBV7-6 and TRBJ2-2; D may be TRBD2 (5 bases). V was shortened by 2 bases and J by 3 bases, with 10 bases between the two germline ends. This CDR3 contains 15 residues. From germline, CDR1 is SGHVS and CDR2 FNYEAQ. As DNA, the CDR3 is TGTGCCAGCAGCTTACGGGATACGGACACCGGGGAGCTGTTTTTT. Translated: CASSLRDTDTGELFF.

The chain links TRBV5-1 to TRBJ1-4, with a weak D call TRBD1 (6 bases). This CDR3 has 15 amino acids. Germline V gene sequence: CDR1 SGHRS, CDR2 YFSETQ. Deletions cut 4 bases from V and 7 bases from J, with 17 bases between. The CDR3 reads CASSTNRVIGEKLFF. The CDR3 nucleotides read TGCGCCAGCAGCACAAACAGGGTCATTGGTGAAAAACTGTTTTTT.

This chain links TRBV7-2 with TRBJ2-2, with 12 positions matching TRBD1. This CDR3 comprises 14 residues. CDR1 SGHTA and CDR2 FQGNSA come from the germline V gene. V trimming: 5 bases; J trimming: 6 bases; junction bases outside the gene matches: 1. CDR3 in amino acids: CASSRDRGPGELFF. CDR3 in DNA: TGTGCCAGCAGCCGGGACAGGGGGCCCGGGGAGCTGTTTTTT.

V and J are TRBV7-2 and TRBJ1-3; D uncertain. The CDR3 totals 15 residues. Germline V gene sequence: CDR1 SGHTA, CDR2 FQGNSA. V gave up 3 bases and J gave up 4 bases, with 13 bases separating them. DNA for the CDR3: TGTGCCAGCAGCTTTGGGCAGGCGGGAGGAAACACCATATATTTT. Its translation is CASSFGQAGGNTIYF.

The chain recombines TRBV5-8 with TRBJ2-7; 9 bases fit TRBD1. V gave up 2 bases and J gave up 2 bases; unmatched junction bases: 11. The CDR3 loop spans 17 amino acids. In germline, CDR1 is SGHTS, CDR2 YDEGEE. The DNA for the CDR3 is TGTGCCAGCAGCTTCAAAAAGACCGGGACAGGGACCTACGAGCAGTACTTC. Translated: CASSFKKTGTGTYEQYF.

The chain carries TRBV28 and TRBJ1-1, with D unclear. The CDR3 length is 14 residues. CDR1 MDHEN and CDR2 SYDVKM come from the germline V gene. The ends were cut back, 8 bases at V and 2 bases at J, with 15 bases in the middle. The CDR3 here is CASATDSGNTEAFF. CDR3 DNA: TGTGCCAGCGCCACGGACTCGGGTAACACTGAAGCTTTCTTT.

The chain links TRBV2 to TRBJ1-3; no clear D. This CDR3 has 15 amino acids. V was pared by 3 bases and J by 4 bases, with 13 bases between. The germline gives CDR1 SNHLY, CDR2 FYNNEI. CDR3 residues: CASSEIRQEGNTIYF. The CDR3 bases are TGTGCCAGCAGTGAGATCCGACAAGAGGGAAACACCATATATTTT.

The chain carries TRBV19 and TRBJ1-5; no clear D gene. This CDR3 is 12 amino acids long. Germline CDR1 is LNHDA and CDR2 is SQIVND (reference sequence). Trimming cost V 0 bases and J 10 bases, with 7 bases left between them. In DNA, the CDR3 is TGTGCCAGTAGTATAGATCCAGGCCCCCAGCATTTT. This translates into CASSIDPGPQHF.

The chain has TRBV9 and TRBJ2-3, with a possible D match to TRBD2 (6 bases). The CDR3 length is 16 residues. V lost 0 bases and J 5 bases, leaving 16 bases between the germline ends. Germline assignment: CDR1 SGDLS and CDR2 YYNGEE. The CDR3 coding sequence is TGTGCCAGCAGCGTAGGGACGCTCGGGGGAAGAGATACGCAGTATTTT. Translation gives CASSVGTLGGRDTQYF.

This clone was detected only once. The chain carries TRBV6-2 or TRBV6-3 and TRBJ2-3; the match to TRBD2 covers 10 bases. CDR3 size: 14 residues. Germline CDR1 reads MNHEY; CDR2 reads SVGEGT. J gave up 9 bases and V 5 bases, and 8 bases lay outside the gene matches. The CDR3 loop is CASSPWRTSGTQYF. The CDR3 DNA is TGTGCCAGCAGTCCCTGGAGGACTAGCGGAACGCAGTATTTT.

V gene TRBV13 combines with J gene TRBJ1-3; D not resolved. Germline CDR1 reads PRHDT; CDR2 reads FYEKMQ (reference sequence). Trimming removed 4 bases at V and 4 bases at J, with 20 bases between. The CDR3 runs 17 residues. This CDR3 is CASSSVGKVGGGNTIYF. In DNA, the CDR3 is TGTGCCAGCAGCTCCGTGGGGAAGGTCGGAGGGGGAAACACCATATATTTT.

Only a few counts were recorded for this clone. The genes are TRBV2 and TRBJ1-1; D ambiguous. V lost 6 bases and J lost 1, with 18 bases in between. The CDR3 has 16 amino acids. CDR1 is SNHLY, CDR2 FYNNEI, per germline. CDR3 region: CASRLTPQTSNTEAFF. CDR3 sequence (DNA): TGTGCCAGCAGATTGACACCACAAACGTCGAACACTGAAGCTTTCTTT. The whole variable domain, filled in from reference TRBV2 and TRBJ1-1, reads EPEVTQTPSHQVTQMGQEVILRCVPISNHLYFYWYRQILGQKVEFLVSFYNNEISEKSEIFDDQFSVERPDGSNFTLKIRSTKLEDSAMYFCASRLTPQTSNTEAFFGQGTRLTVV.

DNA of the CDR3: TGTGCCAGCAGCTCCACGAGCGGGGGGGCGACAGATACGCAGTATTTT. This codes for CASSSTSGGATDTQYF. The chain employs TRBV7-2 and TRBJ2-3; 10 bases align to TRBD2. The CDR3 length is 16 residues. V shed 4 bases, J shed 3 bases, and the junction held 7 bases outside the gene matches. Germline CDR1 and CDR2: SGHTA and FQGNSA.

Points on this clone: The sample holds other DNA sequences that translate to the same CDR3. The CDR3 DNA follows: TGTGCCAGTAGGGACAGGAGCAATCAGCCCCAGCATTTT. Translating gives CASRDRSNQPQHF. This sequence joins TRBV19 and TRBJ1-5; 7 positions match TRBD1. Unmatched junction bases numbered 0, after V lost 6 bases and J lost 1 base. The CDR3 extends over 13 amino acids. Germline CDR1 LNHDA, CDR2 SQIVND (reference sequence).

The rearrangement links TRBV4-1 to TRBJ2-3; D not resolved. V was cut by 4 bases and J by 1 base, with 9 bases left in between. The CDR3 has 14 amino acids. Germline V gene lookup returns CDR1 MGHRA and CDR2 YSYEKL. The CDR3 reads CASSPGLGTDTQYF. As DNA, the CDR3 is TGCGCCAGCAGCCCCGGTCTGGGCACAGATACGCAGTATTTT.